One sample yielded the 13 T cell receptor beta chains listed below, sequenced in a study of blood T cells in healthy people across ages. Combining a sample-barcoded 5' primer with a J-beta primer mix, a second PCR ran for roughly 7 to 12 cycles. TCRdb recomputed calls from the 5' RACE reads with MiXCR, one row per CDR3 protein. The sample carries about 1.5 million distinct CDR3 sequences, less than 45% recorded once. The sequenced sample was blood. The receptor set was obtained from a young woman in good health.

J is TRBJ1-2 and V is TRBV20-1; D might be TRBD1 (5 bases). Germline CDR1 is DFQATT and CDR2 is SNEGSKA (reference sequence). V was trimmed by 6 bases and J by 5 bases, leaving 16 bases between them. There are 13 residues in the CDR3. CDR3 sequence (DNA): TGCAGTGCCCTAGCCGACAGCTGGTATGGCTACACCTTC. Translating gives CSALADSWYGYTF.

The genes are TRBV24-1 and TRBJ2-2; D not certain. Germline V gene data show CDR1 as KGHDR and CDR2 as SFDVKD. This CDR3 has 12 amino acids. Trimming removed 5 bases at V and 3 bases at J, with 3 bases between. The CDR3 coding sequence is TGTGCCACCAGTGCAGACACCGGGGAGCTGTTTTTT. It codes for CATSADTGELFF.

V usage is TRBV20-1 and J usage is TRBJ1-1; D is perhaps TRBD1 (5 bases). Trimming pared 6 bases from V and 0 bases from J, leaving 11 bases between. The CDR3 sequence is 13 residues long. The germline gives CDR1 DFQATT, CDR2 SNEGSKA (reference sequence). This CDR3 is CSARSGVNTEAFF. For the CDR3, the DNA is TGCAGTGCCCGATCGGGGGTGAACACTGAAGCTTTCTTT.

The chain couples TRBV11-3 to TRBJ2-3, with 7 nucleotides matching TRBD1. Trimming at V came to 1 base and at J to 2 bases, leaving 12 bases not matched to a gene. The CDR3 consists of 18 residues. Germline V lookup: CDR1 SGHNT, CDR2 YENEEA. The CDR3 loop is CASSLGQWGTEHTDTQYF. The CDR3 nucleotides read TGTGCCAGCAGCTTAGGGCAATGGGGGACAGAGCACACAGATACGCAGTATTTT.

This clonotype was recorded a few times. The chain joins TRBV20-1 to TRBJ2-7; D might be TRBD2 (6 bases). Trimming stripped 5 bases from V and 3 bases from J, with 17 bases between. The CDR3 contains 14 residues. Germline-derived CDR1 and CDR2 are DFQATT and SNEGSKA (reference sequence). CDR3 nucleotide sequence: TGCAGTGCTCTTGCGGGGTCCCATGGCTACGAGCAGTACTTC. Amino acids: CSALAGSHGYEQYF.

This rearrangement joins TRBV7-9 to TRBJ2-7; 11 nucleotides align to TRBD1. J gave up 4 bases and V 11 bases, and 13 bases lay outside the gene matches. Germline V gives CDR1 SEHNR, CDR2 FQNEAQ (reference sequence). This CDR3 contains 15 residues. The CDR3 region is CAFEAGTGGVYEQYF. The CDR3 DNA follows: TGTGCCTTTGAGGCGGGGACAGGGGGTGTGTACGAGCAGTACTTC.

The gene calls are TRBV7-2 and TRBJ2-5, with D possibly being TRBD2 (5 bases). The CDR3 is made up of 11 amino acids. Trimming took 7 bases from V and 6 from J, leaving 9 bases between them. The germline CDR1 and CDR2 sequences are SGHTA and FQGNSA. The CDR3 region is CASTRGQTQYF. The CDR3 DNA reads TGTGCCAGCACACGAGGGCAGACCCAGTACTTC.

In this sample, this clonotype turned up a few times. The chain carries TRBV7-9 and TRBJ1-1, with TRBD1 as a possible D gene (6 bases). Deletions cut 6 bases from V and 0 bases from J, with 17 bases between. The length of the CDR3 is 16 residues. Looked up from germline, CDR1 is SEHNR and CDR2 is FQNEAQ (reference sequence). The CDR3 region has the DNA TGTGCCAGCAGGCCAGGGGTTCAGAGTCTGAACACTGAAGCTTTCTTT. Translation gives CASRPGVQSLNTEAFF.

J is TRBJ2-1 and V is TRBV29-1; D not certain. V shed 5 bases and J shed 2 bases, with 7 bases lying between them. This CDR3 comprises 12 residues. CDR1 SQVTM and CDR2 ANQGSEA come from the germline V gene. CDR3 bases: TGCAGCGTTCGAAAGACCTACAATGAGCAGTTCTTC. This sequence encodes CSVRKTYNEQFF.

The V call is TRBV7-9, the J call TRBJ1-1; weak D call: TRBD1 (6 bases). The V end was cut by 5 bases, the J end by 4 bases, with 11 bases between. Germline V gene sequence: CDR1 SEHNR, CDR2 FQNEAQ (reference sequence). The CDR3 length is 13 residues. The CDR3 loop reads CASSPLRGTEAFF. The CDR3 DNA reads TGTGCCAGCAGCCCCCTCAGGGGCACTGAAGCTTTCTTT.

This clonotype was counted ten times or more. V gene TRBV7-9 combines with J gene TRBJ1-2; D uncertain. The germline V gene has CDR1 SEHNR and CDR2 FQNEAQ (reference sequence). The V gene lost 0 bases and the J gene lost 2 bases, with 7 bases spanning the gap. This CDR3 region has 14 residues. The CDR3 sequence is CASSLAYGNYGYTF. CDR3 nucleotide sequence: TGTGCCAGCAGCTTAGCGTACGGGAACTATGGCTACACCTTC.

This chain joins TRBV12-3 or TRBV12-4 and TRBJ1-1; D perhaps matches TRBD1 (6 bases). This CDR3 has 14 amino acids. V gave up 5 bases and J gave up 4 bases, with 14 bases separating them. The CDR3 DNA sequence: TGTGCCAGCAGTCCCGGACAGTGGGGCACTGAAGCTTTCTTT. It translates to CASSPGQWGTEAFF.

This chain joins TRBV7-8 and TRBJ1-1; D not certain. The germline V gene has CDR1 SGHVS and CDR2 FQNEAQ. V was clipped by 5 bases and J by 4 bases, with 26 bases between them. The CDR3 extends over 18 amino acids. The CDR3 is CASSPFVGGPYGSTEAFF. The CDR3 DNA is TGTGCCAGCAGCCCATTCGTAGGAGGTCCTTATGGAAGCACTGAAGCTTTCTTT.